This TCR beta chain appears in the sequencing data of a study of cytomegalovirus exposure and HLA in healthy donors. In the PCR, 60 Vbeta and 13 Jbeta primers were used. Profiled with immunoSEQ multiplex PCR; TCRdb holds only in-frame clones, not every one. Among nearly 200,000 clones listed, roughly three quarters were seen once. Points on this clone: Its antigen is unidentified.

General study findings and limits: Reportedly, TCR beta sequences accurately predicted HLA-A and HLA-B alleles in most subjects. Common viral pathogens seemed to be connected with several of the most significant clusters, according to a later analysis.

Germline CDR1 is SGDLS and CDR2 is YYNGEE. The CDR3 is 15 residues long. The germline V and J ends were trimmed by 0 bases and 1 base, with 10 bases remaining between them. Every donor was a healthy person donating bone marrow. The TCR comes from a male donor in good health and CMV-seropositive. Sequencing was done on a sample of PBMCs. The genes are TRBV9 and TRBJ1-1, with D possibly TRBD1 on 5 matching bases. CDR3 bases: TGTGCCAGCAGCGTAGAAGGGGCAGGGAACACTGAAGCTTTCTTT. Protein product: CASSVEGAGNTEAFF.